The 8 T cell receptor beta chains below all came from one sample that was sequenced in a study of Graves' ophthalmopathy and Graves' hyperthyroidism. Investigators amplified TCR beta CDR3 regions from RNA transcripts. HTBI primers primed a first-round RT-PCR, and a second-round multiplex PCR followed. TCRdb re-called the multiplex PCR reads through MiXCR, storing one row per CDR3 protein. The table has 210,000 or so distinct CDR3 sequences, around 30% seen once. The source material was peripheral blood. The origin of the receptors is a man between 50 and 59 years old with Graves' ophthalmopathy.

At least ten counts were recorded for this clonotype. V and J are TRBV7-9 and TRBJ2-2; no clear D gene. The germline CDR1 and CDR2 sequences are SEHNR and FQNEAQ (reference sequence). The CDR3 runs to 14 residues. V lost 6 bases and J 2 bases, leaving 10 bases between the germline ends. The CDR3 protein is CASRPTSNTGELFF. Here the CDR3 DNA reads TGTGCCAGCAGGCCGACAAGTAACACCGGGGAGCTGTTTTTT.

This clonotype was observed a few times. The chain carries TRBV6-1 and TRBJ2-5; the D gene could be TRBD1 or TRBD2 (5 bases each). The CDR3 spans 11 residues. Trimming stripped 8 bases from V and 12 bases from J, with 16 bases between. Germline CDR1 MNHNS, CDR2 SASEGT. The CDR3 loop is CASHRGPTEYF. CDR3 nucleotides: TGTGCCAGCCATAGGGGACCTACGGAGTACTTC.

This clonotype was observed many times. The genes are TRBV20-1 and TRBJ2-7; D might be TRBD2 (5 bases). Trimming left V 6 bases short and J 4 bases short, with 19 bases between. Germline V gives CDR1 DFQATT, CDR2 SNEGSKA (reference sequence). CDR3 size: 14 residues. The CDR3 nucleotides are TGCAGTGCCATGGCAAGATCAGGAGGATACGAGCAGTACTTC. Translation gives CSAMARSGGYEQYF.

This clonotype was detected ten times or more. CDR3 bases: TGTGCCAGCAGCGACGGACTAGCGGGATCAGCCGGGGAGCTGTTTTTT. Amino acid sequence: CASSDGLAGSAGELFF. The chain links TRBV11-1 to TRBJ2-2; 12 bases are a match to TRBD2. Germline V gene lookup returns CDR1 SGHAT and CDR2 FQDESV (reference sequence). This CDR3 comprises 16 residues. With 5 bases clipped from V and 6 bases from J, the junction kept 7 bases outside the gene matches.

In this sample, this clonotype turned up many times. The genes are TRBV6-1 and TRBJ2-5; TRBD1 agrees at 8 bases. Per the germline V gene, CDR1 is MNHNS and CDR2 is SASEGT. The CDR3 is 13 amino acids. V shed 6 bases and J 4 bases; nucleotides not matched to a gene: 4. CDR3 sequence: CASSLTGGETQYF. As DNA, the CDR3 is TGTGCCAGCAGCCTTACAGGGGGAGAGACCCAGTACTTC.

J is TRBJ2-7 and V is TRBV6-2 or TRBV6-3; 8 bases are a match to TRBD2. In germline, CDR1 is MNHEY, CDR2 SVGEGT. V dropped 0 bases and J dropped 3; count of bases not matched to a gene: 7. The CDR3 has 16 amino acids. The CDR3 coding sequence is TGTGCCAGCAGTTACTCGCGTCGGGGGGGTAGCTACGAGCAGTACTTC. Translating it yields CASSYSRRGGSYEQYF.

The chain combines TRBV12-3 or TRBV12-4 with TRBJ2-2; possible D gene TRBD2, 5 bases. The CDR3 consists of 15 residues. Trimming pared 3 bases from V and 6 bases from J, leaving 14 bases between. CDR3 nucleotides: TGTGCCAGCAGTTTCAGCGGTCTTGGCTCCGGGGAGCTGTTTTTT. Amino acids: CASSFSGLGSGELFF.

At least ten counts were recorded for this clonotype. One base away lies a much larger clone, so this may be a sequencing read error. The rearrangement uses TRBV15 and TRBJ1-1; no clear D gene. The CDR3 is 11 residues long. V lost 1 base, J lost 12 bases, and 9 bases lay in between. Germline CDR1 is LNHNV and CDR2 is YYDKDF (reference sequence). This CDR3 is CATSRGPDPFF. CDR3 DNA sequence: TGTGCCACCAGCAGAGGACCTGATCCTTTCTTT.